These T cell receptor beta chains were read from a single sample in a study of beta chain features in type 1 diabetes. Assay used: immunoSEQ multiplex PCR; TCRdb lists only in-frame clones, some missing. The sample holds under 900,000 clones; about 17% are singletons and the top ten take about 0.02%. The sequenced material came from naive CD4+ T cells from blood. These receptors were obtained from a woman between 18 and 29 years old in good health. The CDR3 runs from the conserved cysteine through the conserved F or W. Fields, in order: clone size, V gene, CDR3 protein. Not all rows give a size; the values are once, few, many and, for expanded clones, a class.

size: few; V: TRBV5-1; CDR3: CASARRGTMNTEAFF
size: few; V: TRBV7-3; CDR3: CASREVSGRGETQYF
size: -; V: TRBV25-1; CDR3: CASSGGTGANYNSPLHF
size: -; V: TRBV9; CDR3: CASSVYRPGQFF
size: few; V: TRBV7-2; CDR3: CASSRQTLEGETQYF
size: -; V: TRBV18; CDR3: CASSPPSGRETQYF
size: -; V: TRBV7-9; CDR3: CASSLPGANTGELFF
size: few; V: TRBV5-1; CDR3: CASSLGASGTLQETQYF
size: few; V: TRBV19; CDR3: CASSPDYPVSYEQYF
size: -; V: TRBV19; CDR3: CASSDRGRTSYEQYF
size: -; V: TRBV7-8; CDR3: CASSLEGAIVGQPQHF
size: -; V: TRBV7-8; CDR3: CASSGERRGYNEQFF
size: -; V: TRBV4-3; CDR3: CASSQDRVNYEQYF
size: few; V: TRBV9; CDR3: CASSVASGAEQYF
size: -; V: TRBV28; CDR3: CASKGGSTDTQYF
size: few; V: TRBV10-2; CDR3: CASRGLLAGASDTQYF
size: -; V: TRBV27; CDR3: CASSLGGGEQYF
size: -; V: TRBV2; CDR3: CASSPGTNNEQFF
size: -; V: TRBV6-5; CDR3: CASSPGAATYEQYF
size: -; V: TRBV14; CDR3: CASGSLSAGTYNEQFF
size: few; V: TRBV7-3; CDR3: CASSHDRNTEAFF
size: -; V: TRBV18; CDR3: CASSVWSSYNEQFF
size: few; V: TRBV2; CDR3: CASSGDKGGTEAFF
size: -; V: TRBV18; CDR3: CASSPGTGNYEQYF
size: -; V: TRBV6-1; CDR3: CASSETGRETQYF
size: few; V: TRBV28; CDR3: CASNQEAFF
size: few; V: TRBV5-1; CDR3: CASSSLLILWGRQPQHF
size: few; V: TRBV7-2; CDR3: CASSLGNTPMAQYF
size: -; V: TRBV19; CDR3: CASRPKGHLEQYF
size: few; V: TRBV6-6; CDR3: CASSYPSGTGIYEQYF
size: -; V: TRBV19; CDR3: CASSMGDQPQHF
size: -; V: TRBV28; CDR3: CATNSGQGTGYTF
size: -; V: TRBV11-2; CDR3: CASSSPSGSGETQYF
size: few; V: TRBV9; CDR3: CASSVAGASYNEQFF
size: -; V: TRBV10-3; CDR3: CATGNGRQGRSYEQYF
size: -; V: TRBV7-2; CDR3: CASSFQGADTQYF